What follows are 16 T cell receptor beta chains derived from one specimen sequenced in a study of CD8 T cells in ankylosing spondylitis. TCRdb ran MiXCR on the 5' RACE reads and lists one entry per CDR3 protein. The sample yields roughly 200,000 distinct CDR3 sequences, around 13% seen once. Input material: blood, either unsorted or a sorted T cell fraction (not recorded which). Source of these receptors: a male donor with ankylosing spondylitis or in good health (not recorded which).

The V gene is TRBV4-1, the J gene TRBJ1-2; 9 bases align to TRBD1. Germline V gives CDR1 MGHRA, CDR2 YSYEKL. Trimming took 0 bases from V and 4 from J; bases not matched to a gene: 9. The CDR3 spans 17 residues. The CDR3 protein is CASSQDGLGQGSYGYTF. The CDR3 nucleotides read TGCGCCAGCAGCCAAGATGGATTGGGACAGGGCTCCTATGGCTACACCTTC.

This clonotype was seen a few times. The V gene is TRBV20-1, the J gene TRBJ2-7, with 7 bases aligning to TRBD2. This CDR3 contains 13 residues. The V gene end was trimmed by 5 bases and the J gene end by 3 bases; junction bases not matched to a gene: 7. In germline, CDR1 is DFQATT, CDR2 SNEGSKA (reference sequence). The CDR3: CSARSGELYEQYF. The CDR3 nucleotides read TGCAGTGCTCGGAGCGGGGAGCTCTACGAGCAGTACTTC.

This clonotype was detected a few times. The CDR3 sequence is CASSDSPGRGQPQHF. The CDR3 bases are TGTGCCAGCAGTGACTCCCCGGGACGGGGGCAGCCCCAGCATTTT. The chain employs TRBV6-4 and TRBJ1-5; D might be TRBD1 (5 bases). The CDR3 consists of 15 residues. With 0 bases removed from V and 7 bases from J, the gap between germline ends came to 13 bases. Germline CDR1 is MRHNA and CDR2 is SNTAGT.

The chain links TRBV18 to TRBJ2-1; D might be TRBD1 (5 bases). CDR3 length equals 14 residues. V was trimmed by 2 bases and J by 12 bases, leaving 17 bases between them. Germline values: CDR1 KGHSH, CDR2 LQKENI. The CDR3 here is CASSPRKGDVGQFF. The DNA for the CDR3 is TGTGCCAGCTCACCAAGAAAAGGGGATGTTGGGCAGTTCTTC.

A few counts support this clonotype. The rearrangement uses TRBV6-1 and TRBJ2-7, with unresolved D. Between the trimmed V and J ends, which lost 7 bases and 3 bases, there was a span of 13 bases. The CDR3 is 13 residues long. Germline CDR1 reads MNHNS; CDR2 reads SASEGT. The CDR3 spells CASTTGGVYEQYF. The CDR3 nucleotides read TGTGCCAGCACAACCGGTGGGGTCTACGAGCAGTACTTC.

The CDR3 reads CASGFPETSSYEQYF. CDR3 sequence (DNA): TGTGCTAGTGGTTTCCCGGAAACTTCCTCCTACGAGCAGTACTTC. The chain carries TRBV12-5 and TRBJ2-7; D remains ambiguous. V was shortened by 3 bases and J by 0 bases, with 12 bases between the two germline ends. The CDR3 sequence is 15 residues long. The V gene's germline CDR1 is LGHNT and CDR2 FRNRAP.

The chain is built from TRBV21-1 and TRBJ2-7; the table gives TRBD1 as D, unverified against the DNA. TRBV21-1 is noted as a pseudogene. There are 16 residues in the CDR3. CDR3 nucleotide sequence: TGTGCCAGCAGCAAAGCGGGACACGTAAGCTCCTACGAGCAGTACTTC. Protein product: CASSKAGHVSSYEQYF.

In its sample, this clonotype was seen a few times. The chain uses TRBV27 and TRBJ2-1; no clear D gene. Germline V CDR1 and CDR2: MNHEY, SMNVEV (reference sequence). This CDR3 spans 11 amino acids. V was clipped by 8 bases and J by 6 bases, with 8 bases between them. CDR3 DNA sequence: TGTGCCAGCGCTGGGCTCAATGAGCAGTTCTTC. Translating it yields CASAGLNEQFF.

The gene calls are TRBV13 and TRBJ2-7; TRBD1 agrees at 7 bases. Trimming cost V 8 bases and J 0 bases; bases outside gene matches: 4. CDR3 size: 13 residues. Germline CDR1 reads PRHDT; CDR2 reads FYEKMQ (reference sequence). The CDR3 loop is CASLGQNSYEQYF. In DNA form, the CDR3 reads TGTGCCAGCCTGGGACAGAACTCCTACGAGCAGTACTTC.

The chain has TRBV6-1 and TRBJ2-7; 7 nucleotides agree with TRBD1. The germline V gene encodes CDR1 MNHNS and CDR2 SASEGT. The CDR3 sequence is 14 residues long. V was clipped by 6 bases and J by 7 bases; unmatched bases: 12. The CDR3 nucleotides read TGTGCCAGCAGGGGGGTCAGGGGGTTAGGAGAGCAGTACTTC. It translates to CASRGVRGLGEQYF.

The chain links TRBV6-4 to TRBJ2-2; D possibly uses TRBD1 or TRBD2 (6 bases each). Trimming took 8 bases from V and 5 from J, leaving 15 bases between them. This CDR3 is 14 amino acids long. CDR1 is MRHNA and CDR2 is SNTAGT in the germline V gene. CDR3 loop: CASETGAGTGELFF. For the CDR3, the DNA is TGTGCCAGCGAAACGGGGGCGGGGACCGGGGAGCTGTTTTTT.

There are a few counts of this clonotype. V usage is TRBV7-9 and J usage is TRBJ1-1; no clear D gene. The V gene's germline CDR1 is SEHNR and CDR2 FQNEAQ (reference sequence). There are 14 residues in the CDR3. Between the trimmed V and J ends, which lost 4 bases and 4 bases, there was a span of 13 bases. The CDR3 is CASSSPSEVTEAFF. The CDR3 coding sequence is TGTGCCAGCAGCTCCCCGTCGGAGGTCACTGAAGCTTTCTTT.

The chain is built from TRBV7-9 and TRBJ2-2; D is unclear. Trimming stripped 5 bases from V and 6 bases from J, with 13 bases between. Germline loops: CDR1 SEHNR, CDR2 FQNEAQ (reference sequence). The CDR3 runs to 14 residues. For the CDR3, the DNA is TGTGCCAGCAGCCCCGATACCTTCCCCGGGGAGCTGTTTTTT. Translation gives CASSPDTFPGELFF. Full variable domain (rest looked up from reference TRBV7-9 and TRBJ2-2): DTGVSQNPRHKITKRGQNVTFRCDPISEHNRLYWYRQTLGQGPEFLTYFQNEAQLEKSRLLSDRFSAERPKGSFSTLEIQRTEQGDSAMYLCASSPDTFPGELFFGEGSRLTVL.

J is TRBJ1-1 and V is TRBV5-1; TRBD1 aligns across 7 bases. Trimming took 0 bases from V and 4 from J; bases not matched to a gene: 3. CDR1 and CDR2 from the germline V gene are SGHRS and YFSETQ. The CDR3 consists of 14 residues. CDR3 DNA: TGCGCCAGCAGCTTGGGAGGGGGCCCCACTGAAGCTTTCTTT. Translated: CASSLGGGPTEAFF.

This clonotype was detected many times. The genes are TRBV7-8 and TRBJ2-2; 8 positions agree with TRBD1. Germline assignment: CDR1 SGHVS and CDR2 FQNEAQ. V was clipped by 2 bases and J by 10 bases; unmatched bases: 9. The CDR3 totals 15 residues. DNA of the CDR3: TGTGCCAGCAGCTTACCCGGGACAGGCAACATGGAGCTGTTTTTT. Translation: CASSLPGTGNMELFF.

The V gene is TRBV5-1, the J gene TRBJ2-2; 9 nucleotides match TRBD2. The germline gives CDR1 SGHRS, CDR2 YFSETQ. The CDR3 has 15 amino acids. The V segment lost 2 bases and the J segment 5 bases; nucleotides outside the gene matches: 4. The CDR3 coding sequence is TGCGCCAGCAGCTTTAGCGGGGGCGATACCGGGGAGCTGTTTTTT. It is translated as CASSFSGGDTGELFF. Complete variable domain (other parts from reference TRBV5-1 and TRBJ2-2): KAGVTQTPRYLIKTRGQQVTLSCSPISGHRSVSWYQQTPGQGLQFLFEYFSETQRNKGNFPGRFSGRQFSNSRSEMNVSTLELGDSALYLCASSFSGGDTGELFFGEGSRLTVL.